The entry that follows covers one TCR beta chain sequence. Its specific antigen is unknown. There are no base qualities to consult, and no much larger clone falls within one base. Library prep was done by the immunoSEQ multiplex PCR assay. This immuneACCESS table, as held by TCRdb, lists in-frame sequences with V and J called but not all clones. Of the missing ones, under half trace to an unresolved V gene in checked studies; the others have no known cause. This sample holds roughly 48,000 clones; 85% to 95% were observed only once. Of the sample, approximately 6% falls within the top ten clones. This specimen comes from a study of T cell changes during pregnancy in multiple sclerosis (dated by TCRdb to the late 2010s). About the full investigation: The study examined how the T cell repertoire changed over the course of pregnancy in women with multiple sclerosis.

Inclusive of the bounding cysteine and phenylalanine, the CDR3 is 15 residues long. The read is trimmed to its CDR3 DNA, 45 bases read in frame from base 1. Trimming leaves V shorter by 9 bases and J shorter by 5 bases, with the junction holding 9 bases beyond the gene matches. The germline V gene (reference sequence) supplies CDR1 MNHNY and CDR2 SVGAGI. The sequenced sample was CD8+ T cells from peripheral blood mononuclear cells, obtained in the first trimester of pregnancy. This sequence was found in a female donor with multiple sclerosis, enrolled in a pregnancy study. Recombination joined TRBV6-6 with TRBJ2-5; 13 central bases correspond to TRBD2. The CDR3 reads CASGLAGVTLETQYF. The bases read TGTGCCAGTGGACTAGCGGGAGTAACGTTGGAGACCCAGTACTTC.